This T cell receptor beta chain was sequenced in a study of cytomegalovirus exposure and HLA in healthy donors. Study-wide findings and caveats: There were under 200 TCR beta chains listed as cytomegalovirus-associated. Rarity held for most TCR sequences, but there were some public TCRs that occurred in many donors. Accounts indicate the classifier identified cytomegalovirus status with strong specificity and sensitivity.

CDR1 and CDR2 from the germline V gene are SGDLS and YYNGEE. There are 12 residues in the CDR3. V gave up 3 bases and J gave up 6 bases, with 9 bases separating them. Assay: immunoSEQ multiplex PCR; the TCRdb copy retains only in-frame clones and omits some. The sample has about 160,000 clones, around nine tenths seen once; the top ten hold about 2.2%. In this sample, this clone turned up a few times. Its target is unknown. The sequence derives from a woman between 18 and 29 years old in good health and CMV-seronegative. Sample: PBMCs. This chain uses TRBV9 with TRBJ1-1; D call uncertain. CDR3 amino acids: CASSAFGAEAFF. CDR3 nucleotide sequence: TGTGCCAGCAGCGCATTCGGGGCTGAAGCTTTCTTT.